A selection of T cell receptor beta chains follows, all from one sample in a study of shared clonotypes between healthy human individuals. Sequencing used immunoSEQ multiplex PCR; TCRdb keeps in-frame clones, though not all of them. The data contain 2 million to 2.5 million clones, around 90% of them singletons. Sequenced material: naive CD4+ T cells from PBMCs. Every receptor here comes from a man aged 18 to 29 in good health. Some clones in this sample may be carry-over from other donors' samples. Both conserved end residues are part of each CDR3. A D gene is named only where the DNA matches it firmly. Clone size, where shown, is once, few, many, or a class for clones that have expanded.

size	length	D	V	J	CDR3	DNA
.	14	.	TRBV19	TRBJ2-7	CASSPGTVSYEQYF	TGTGCCAGTAGTCCCGGGACGGTCTCCTACGAGCAGTACTTC
.	14	TRBD1	TRBV5-1	TRBJ1-1	CASSPQGGGSGSFF	TGCGCCAGCAGCCCCCAGGGAGGGGGCAGTGGATCTTTCTTT
.	15	.	TRBV5-5	TRBJ1-4	CASSRIGGYNEKLFF	TGTGCCAGCAGCAGGATAGGGGGATATAATGAAAAACTGTTTTTT
.	16	.	TRBV7-3	TRBJ1-4	CASSLTGRGANEKLFF	TGTGCCAGCAGCTTAACGGGCAGGGGTGCTAATGAAAAACTGTTTTTT
.	14	.	TRBV5-1	TRBJ2-2	CASSRDGYTGELFF	TGCGCCAGCAGCCGGGACGGATACACCGGGGAGCTGTTTTTT
few	15	.	TRBV5-1	TRBJ1-1	CASSLIGGRDTEAFF	TGCGCCAGCAGCTTGATCGGGGGAAGGGACACTGAAGCTTTCTTT
.	14	TRBD1	TRBV28	TRBJ2-5	CASSPQGATETQYF	TGTGCCAGCAGCCCGCAGGGGGCGACGGAGACCCAGTACTTC
.	14	TRBD2	TRBV28	TRBJ2-7	CASSRAGVMYEQYF	TGTGCCAGCAGTCGAGCGGGAGTGATGTACGAGCAGTACTTC
.	15	.	TRBV7-2	TRBJ2-2	CASSLVFWRTGELFF	TGTGCCAGCAGCTTAGTTTTCTGGAGGACCGGGGAGCTGTTTTTT
few	13	TRBD1	TRBV7-9	TRBJ1-1	CASSPRGRTEAFF	TGTGCCAGCAGCCCGAGGGGGCGCACTGAAGCTTTCTTT
.	16	.	TRBV2	TRBJ1-1	CASSGGRQRPNTEAFF	TGTGCCAGCAGTGGCGGTAGACAAAGACCGAACACTGAAGCTTTCTTT
.	17	TRBD2	TRBV7-8	TRBJ2-3	CASSFKWTSVYTDTQYF	TGTGCCAGCAGCTTCAAGTGGACTAGCGTCTACACAGATACGCAGTATTTT
few	15	.	TRBV18	TRBJ1-2	CASSDSVSGASTVTF	TGTGCCAGCTCAGACTCAGTCTCAGGGGCCTCTACAGTGACCTTC
.	16	TRBD2	TRBV19	TRBJ2-1	CASSKRLAGVFDEQFF	TGTGCCAGTAGTAAAAGACTAGCGGGAGTTTTCGATGAGCAGTTCTTC
.	15	TRBD2	TRBV9	TRBJ2-3	CASTAGEGLTDTQYF	TGTGCCAGCACCGCTGGGGAGGGCCTTACAGATACGCAGTATTTT
.	15	TRBD1	TRBV28	TRBJ1-2	CASRQGTLAYYGYTF	TGTGCCAGTAGACAGGGGACACTAGCCTACTATGGCTACACCTTC
.	14	.	TRBV7-2	TRBJ2-2	CASSLVANTGELFF	TGTGCCAGCAGCTTAGTCGCCAACACCGGGGAGCTGTTTTTT
.	17	TRBD2	TRBV5-1	TRBJ2-1	CASSLPTLAGGPNEQFF	TGCGCCAGCAGCTTGCCAACCCTAGCGGGAGGGCCGAATGAGCAGTTCTTC
.	13	.	TRBV7-3	TRBJ1-2	CASSLTADYGYTF	TGTGCCAGCAGCCTGACAGCGGACTATGGCTACACCTTC
once	14	TRBD1	TRBV4-3	TRBJ1-1	CASSQVGTGREAFF	TGCGCCAGCAGCCAAGTCGGGACAGGGCGTGAAGCTTTCTTT
few	12	.	TRBV30	TRBJ1-2	CAWRIQGYGYTF	TGTGCCTGGAGGATACAGGGCTATGGCTACACCTTC
.	15	.	TRBV19	TRBJ2-7	CASSSLDIRPHEQYF	TGTGCCAGTAGTTCCCTCGACATCAGGCCCCACGAGCAGTACTTC
.	18	.	TRBV10-1	TRBJ2-3	CAAAILAAGKGNTDTQYF	TGCGCCGCCGCAATCCTGGCGGCGGGGAAAGGCAACACAGATACGCAGTATTTT
.	15	TRBD2	TRBV5-1	TRBJ2-1	CASSLGLAENNEQFF	TGCGCCAGCAGCTTGGGACTAGCTGAGAACAATGAGCAGTTCTTC